This T cell receptor (beta chain) emerged from a study of blood T cell repertoires in COVID-19. Study details: COVID-19 samples collected from the United States, Italy and Spain covered acute and convalescent phases. From T cells, B-cell-depleted T cells, or PBMCs came the material, which was cDNA or gDNA.

About this clone itself: At one end the junction does not follow the germline gene, possibly because of a read error.

Source study methods: Amplified reference gene primers provided the basis for estimating nucleated cell counts. Sequencing used immunoSEQ multiplex PCR; TCRdb keeps in-frame clones, though not all of them. The V and J calls and clone size come from that table; D and trimming were worked out from the DNA. Found here are 200,000 to 250,000 clones, around 83% of them singletons; the top ten hold roughly 7%. This CDR3 is built from 15 residues. Germline V gene lookup returns CDR1 SEHNR and CDR2 FQNEAQ (reference sequence). Sequenced material: peripheral blood. This TCR derives from a woman between 50 and 59 years old with acute or convalescent COVID-19. The J gene is TRBJ1-2, the V gene TRBV7-9; 7 nucleotides match TRBD1. DNA for the CDR3: TGTGCCAGCAGCTTAGGATCTGGGCAGGGGGACAACGGAGACTTC. This translates into CASSLGSGQGDNGDF.